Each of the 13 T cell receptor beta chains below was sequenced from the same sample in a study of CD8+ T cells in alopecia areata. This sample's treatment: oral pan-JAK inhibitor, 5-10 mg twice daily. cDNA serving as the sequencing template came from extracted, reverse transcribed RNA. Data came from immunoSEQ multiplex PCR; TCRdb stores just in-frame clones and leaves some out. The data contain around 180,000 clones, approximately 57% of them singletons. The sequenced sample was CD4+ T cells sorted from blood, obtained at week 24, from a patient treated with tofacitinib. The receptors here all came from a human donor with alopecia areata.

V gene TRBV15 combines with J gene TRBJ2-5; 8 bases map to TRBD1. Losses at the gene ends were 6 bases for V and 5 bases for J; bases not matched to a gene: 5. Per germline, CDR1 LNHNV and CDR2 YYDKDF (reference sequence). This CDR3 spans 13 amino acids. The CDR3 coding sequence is TGTGCCACCAGTCAGGGGGCCCGGGAGACCCAGTACTTC. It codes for CATSQGARETQYF.

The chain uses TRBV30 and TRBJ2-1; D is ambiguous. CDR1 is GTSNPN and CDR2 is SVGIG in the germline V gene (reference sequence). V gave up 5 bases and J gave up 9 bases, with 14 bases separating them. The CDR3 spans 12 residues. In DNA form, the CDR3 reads TGTGCCTGGGCTGCCTCTCCCGGTGAGCAGTTCTTC. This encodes CAWAASPGEQFF.

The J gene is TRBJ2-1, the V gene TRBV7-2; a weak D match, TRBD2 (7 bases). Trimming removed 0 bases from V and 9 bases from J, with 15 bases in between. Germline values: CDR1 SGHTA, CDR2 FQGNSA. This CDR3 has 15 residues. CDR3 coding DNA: TGTGCCAGCAGCTTAGCCTCGGCGGGGGCTAGTGAGCAGTTCTTC. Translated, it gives CASSLASAGASEQFF.

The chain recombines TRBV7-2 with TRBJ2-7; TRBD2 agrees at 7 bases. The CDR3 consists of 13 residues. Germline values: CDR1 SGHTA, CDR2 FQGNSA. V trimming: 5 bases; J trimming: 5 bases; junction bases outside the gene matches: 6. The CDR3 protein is CASSLERGNEQYF. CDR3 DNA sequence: TGTGCCAGCAGCCTCGAGCGGGGAAACGAGCAGTACTTC.

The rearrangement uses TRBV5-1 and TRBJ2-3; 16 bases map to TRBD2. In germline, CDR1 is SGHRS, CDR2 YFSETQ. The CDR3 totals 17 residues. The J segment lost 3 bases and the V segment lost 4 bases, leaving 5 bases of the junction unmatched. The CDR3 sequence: CASSPGLAGGPTDTQYF. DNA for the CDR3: TGCGCCAGCAGCCCGGGACTAGCGGGGGGGCCGACAGATACGCAGTATTTT.

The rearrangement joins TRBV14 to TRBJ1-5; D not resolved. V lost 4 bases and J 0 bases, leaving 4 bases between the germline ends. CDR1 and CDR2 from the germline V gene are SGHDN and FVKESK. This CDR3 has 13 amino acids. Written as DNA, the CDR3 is TGTGCCAGCAGCCTCTATAGCAATCAGCCCCAGCATTTT. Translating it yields CASSLYSNQPQHF.

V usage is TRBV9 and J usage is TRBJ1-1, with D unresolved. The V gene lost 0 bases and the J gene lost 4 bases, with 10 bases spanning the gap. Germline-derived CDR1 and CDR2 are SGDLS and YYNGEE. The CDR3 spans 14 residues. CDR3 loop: CASSVGPQPTEAFF. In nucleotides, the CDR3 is TGTGCCAGCAGCGTAGGCCCTCAACCCACTGAAGCTTTCTTT.

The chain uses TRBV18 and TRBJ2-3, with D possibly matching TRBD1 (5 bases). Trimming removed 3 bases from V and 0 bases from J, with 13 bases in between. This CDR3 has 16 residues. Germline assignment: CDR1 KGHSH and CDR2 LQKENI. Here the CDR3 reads CASSPLGATSTDTQYF. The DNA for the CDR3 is TGTGCCAGCTCACCCCTAGGGGCGACTAGCACAGATACGCAGTATTTT.

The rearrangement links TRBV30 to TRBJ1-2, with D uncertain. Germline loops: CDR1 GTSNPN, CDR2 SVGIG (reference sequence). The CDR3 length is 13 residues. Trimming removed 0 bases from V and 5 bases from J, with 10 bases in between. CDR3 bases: TGTGCCTGGAGTGTAAACGGAGGGTATGGCTACACCTTC. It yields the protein CAWSVNGGYGYTF.

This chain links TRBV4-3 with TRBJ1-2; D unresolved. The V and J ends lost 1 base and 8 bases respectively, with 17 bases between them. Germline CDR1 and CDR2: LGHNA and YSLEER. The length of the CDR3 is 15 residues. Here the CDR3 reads CASSQGDGPTGGYTF. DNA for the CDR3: TGCGCCAGCAGCCAAGGCGACGGACCTACGGGAGGCTACACCTTC.

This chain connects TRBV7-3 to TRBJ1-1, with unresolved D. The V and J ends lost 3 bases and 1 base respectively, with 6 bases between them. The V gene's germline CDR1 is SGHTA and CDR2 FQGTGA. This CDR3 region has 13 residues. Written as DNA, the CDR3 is TGTGCCAGCAGCTTGCAAGCGAACACTGAAGCTTTCTTT. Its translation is CASSLQANTEAFF.

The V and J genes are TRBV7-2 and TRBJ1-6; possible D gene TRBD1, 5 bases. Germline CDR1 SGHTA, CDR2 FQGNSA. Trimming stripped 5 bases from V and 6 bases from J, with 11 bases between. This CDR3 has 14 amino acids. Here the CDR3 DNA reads TGTGCCAGCAGCCTGACAGCACCTAATTCACCCCTCCACTTT. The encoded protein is CASSLTAPNSPLHF.

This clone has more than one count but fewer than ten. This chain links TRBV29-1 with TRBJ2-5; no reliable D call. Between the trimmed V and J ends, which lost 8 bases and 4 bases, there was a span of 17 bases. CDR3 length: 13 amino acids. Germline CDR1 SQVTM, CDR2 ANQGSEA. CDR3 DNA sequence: TGCAGCTCTTCCGGGCCGCCCCCAGAGACCCAGTACTTC. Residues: CSSSGPPPETQYF.